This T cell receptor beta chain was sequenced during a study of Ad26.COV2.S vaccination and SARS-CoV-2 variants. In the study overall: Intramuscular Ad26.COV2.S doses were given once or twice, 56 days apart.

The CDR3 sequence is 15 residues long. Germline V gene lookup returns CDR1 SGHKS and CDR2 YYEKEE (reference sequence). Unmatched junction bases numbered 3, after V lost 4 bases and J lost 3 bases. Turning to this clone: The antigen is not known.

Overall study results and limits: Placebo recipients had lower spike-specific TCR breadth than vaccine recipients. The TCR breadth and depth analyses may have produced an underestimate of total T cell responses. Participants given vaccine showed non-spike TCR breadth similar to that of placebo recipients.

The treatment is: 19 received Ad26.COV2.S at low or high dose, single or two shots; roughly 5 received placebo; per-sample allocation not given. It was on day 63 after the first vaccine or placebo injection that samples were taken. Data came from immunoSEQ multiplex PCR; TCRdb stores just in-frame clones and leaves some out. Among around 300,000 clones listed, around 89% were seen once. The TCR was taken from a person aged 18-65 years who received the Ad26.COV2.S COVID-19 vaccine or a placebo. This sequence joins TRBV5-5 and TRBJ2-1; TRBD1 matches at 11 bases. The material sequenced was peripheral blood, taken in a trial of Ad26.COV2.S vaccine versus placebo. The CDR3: CASSPGTGGYNEQFF. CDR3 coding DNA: TGTGCCAGCAGCCCCGGGACAGGGGGCTACAATGAGCAGTTCTTC.